Below, one T cell receptor beta chain is given with its context. The antigen is undetermined. The CDR3 totals 13 residues. Trimming removed 7 bases at V and 9 bases at J, with 18 bases between. Per germline, CDR1 LGHDT and CDR2 YNNKEL (reference sequence). The data stem from a study of T-cell memory formation after mild COVID-19. Across the whole study: Clustering of TCRs was largely donor specific.

Whole-study findings and limits: Second-wave clones peaking on day 37 lacked confirmed SARS-CoV-2 specificity. Clones that contracted from day 15 to 85 had balanced CD4/CD8; later expanders were CD4+ biased.

TCRdb independently ran MiXCR on the 5' RACE reads; one entry per CDR3 protein. The table lists some 180,000 distinct CDR3 sequences, 10% to 15% of them singletons. V and J are TRBV3-1 and TRBJ2-5; D may be TRBD2 (5 bases). This receptor was identified in a man between 18 and 35 years old who had mild COVID-19 (a few samples of this study predate the infection). Cell type and time point are not known. What was sequenced was PBMCs or a T cell subset sorted from them (not recorded which). The CDR3 spells CASKPGLDRAQYF. The DNA for the CDR3 is TGTGCCAGCAAGCCTGGACTGGATAGGGCCCAGTACTTC.